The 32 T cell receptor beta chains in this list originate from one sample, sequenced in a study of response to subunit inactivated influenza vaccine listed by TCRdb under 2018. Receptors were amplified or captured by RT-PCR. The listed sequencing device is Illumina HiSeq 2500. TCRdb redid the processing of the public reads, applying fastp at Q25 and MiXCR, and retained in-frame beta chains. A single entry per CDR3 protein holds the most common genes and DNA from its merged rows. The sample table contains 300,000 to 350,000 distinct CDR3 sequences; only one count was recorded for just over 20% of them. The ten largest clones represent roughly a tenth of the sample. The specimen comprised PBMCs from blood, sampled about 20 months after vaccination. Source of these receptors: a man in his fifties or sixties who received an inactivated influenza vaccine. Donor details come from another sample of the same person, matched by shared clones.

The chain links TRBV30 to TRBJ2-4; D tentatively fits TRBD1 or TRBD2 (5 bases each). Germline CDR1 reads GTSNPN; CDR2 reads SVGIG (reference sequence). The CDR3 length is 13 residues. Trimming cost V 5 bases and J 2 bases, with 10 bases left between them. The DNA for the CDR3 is TGTGCCTGGTTGGGACGGCCCAAAAACATTCAGTACTTC. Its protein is CAWLGRPKNIQYF. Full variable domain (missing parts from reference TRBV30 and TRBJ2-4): SQTIHQWPATLVQPVGSPLSLECTVEGTSNPNLYWYRQAAGRGLQLLFYSVGIGQISSEVPQNLSASRPQDRQFILSSKKLLLSDSGFYLCAWLGRPKNIQYFGAGTRLSVL.

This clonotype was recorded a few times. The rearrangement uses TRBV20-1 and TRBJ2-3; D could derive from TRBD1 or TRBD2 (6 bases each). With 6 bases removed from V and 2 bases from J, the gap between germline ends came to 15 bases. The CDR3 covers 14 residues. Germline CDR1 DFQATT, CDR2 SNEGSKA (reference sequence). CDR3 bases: TGCAGTGCCAATACAGGGAGGCCCACAGATACGCAGTATTTT. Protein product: CSANTGRPTDTQYF.

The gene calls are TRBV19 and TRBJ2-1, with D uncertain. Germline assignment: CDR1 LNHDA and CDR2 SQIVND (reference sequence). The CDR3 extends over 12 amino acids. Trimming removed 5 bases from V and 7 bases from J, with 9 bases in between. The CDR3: CASSRLENEQFF. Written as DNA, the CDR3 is TGTGCCAGTAGTCGACTGGAGAATGAGCAGTTCTTC.

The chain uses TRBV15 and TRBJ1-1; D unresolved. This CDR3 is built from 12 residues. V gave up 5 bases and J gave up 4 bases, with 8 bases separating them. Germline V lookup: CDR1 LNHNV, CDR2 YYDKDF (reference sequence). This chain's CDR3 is CATSRYATEAFF. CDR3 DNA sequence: TGTGCCACCAGCCGCTACGCCACTGAAGCTTTCTTT.

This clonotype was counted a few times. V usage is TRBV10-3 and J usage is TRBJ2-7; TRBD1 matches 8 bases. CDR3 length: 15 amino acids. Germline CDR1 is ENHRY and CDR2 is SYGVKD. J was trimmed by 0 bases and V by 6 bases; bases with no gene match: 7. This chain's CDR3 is CAIRGTGQSSYEQYF. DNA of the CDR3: TGTGCCATCAGAGGGACAGGACAGAGCTCCTACGAGCAGTACTTC.

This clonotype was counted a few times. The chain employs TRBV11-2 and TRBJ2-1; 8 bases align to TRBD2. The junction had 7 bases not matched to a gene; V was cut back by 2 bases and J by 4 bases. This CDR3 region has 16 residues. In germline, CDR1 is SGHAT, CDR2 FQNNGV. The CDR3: CASSLSGGGFYNEQFF. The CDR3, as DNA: TGTGCCAGCAGCTTAAGCGGCGGGGGGTTTTACAATGAGCAGTTCTTC.

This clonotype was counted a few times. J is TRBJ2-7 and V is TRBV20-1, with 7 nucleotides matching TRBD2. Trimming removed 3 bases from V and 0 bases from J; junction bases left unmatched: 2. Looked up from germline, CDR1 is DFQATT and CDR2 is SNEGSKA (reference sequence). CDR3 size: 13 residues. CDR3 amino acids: CSASGGSSYEQYF. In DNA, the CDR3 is TGCAGTGCTAGTGGCGGGAGCTCCTACGAGCAGTACTTC.

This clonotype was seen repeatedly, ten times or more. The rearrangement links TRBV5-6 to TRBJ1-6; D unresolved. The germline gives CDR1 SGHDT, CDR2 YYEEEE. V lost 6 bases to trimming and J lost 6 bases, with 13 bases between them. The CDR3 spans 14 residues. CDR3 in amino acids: CASTYRALNSPLHF. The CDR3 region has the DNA TGTGCCAGCACCTACCGGGCCCTTAATTCACCCCTCCACTTT.

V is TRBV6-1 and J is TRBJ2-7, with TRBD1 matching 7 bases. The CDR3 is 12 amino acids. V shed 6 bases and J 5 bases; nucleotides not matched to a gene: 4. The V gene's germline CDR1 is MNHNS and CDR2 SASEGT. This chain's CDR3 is CASSFTGDEQYF. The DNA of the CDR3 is TGTGCCAGCAGCTTTACAGGGGACGAGCAGTACTTC.

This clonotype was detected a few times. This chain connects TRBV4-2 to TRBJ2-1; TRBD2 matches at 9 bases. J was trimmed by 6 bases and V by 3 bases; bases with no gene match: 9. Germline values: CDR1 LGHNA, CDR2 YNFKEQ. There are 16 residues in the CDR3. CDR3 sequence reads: CASSQESAGLANEQFF. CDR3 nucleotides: TGTGCCAGCAGCCAGGAATCGGCGGGACTAGCCAATGAGCAGTTCTTC.

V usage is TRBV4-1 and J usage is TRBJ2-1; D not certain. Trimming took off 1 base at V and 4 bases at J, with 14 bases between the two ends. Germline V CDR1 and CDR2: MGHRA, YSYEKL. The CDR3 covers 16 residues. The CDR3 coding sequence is TGCGCCAGCAGCCAAGTTTTCGGAGAAGTGTACAATGAGCAGTTCTTC. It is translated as CASSQVFGEVYNEQFF.

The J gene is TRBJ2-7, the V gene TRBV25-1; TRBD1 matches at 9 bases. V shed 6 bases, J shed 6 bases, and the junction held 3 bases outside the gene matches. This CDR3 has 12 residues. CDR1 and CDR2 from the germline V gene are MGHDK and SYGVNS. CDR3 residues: CASRGQGSEQYF. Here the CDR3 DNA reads TGTGCCAGCAGGGGACAGGGTTCCGAGCAGTACTTC.

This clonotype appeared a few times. The CDR3 is CASSARAGTVNTGELFF. The CDR3 DNA follows: TGTGCCAGCAGCGCAAGGGCCGGGACAGTTAACACCGGGGAGCTGTTTTTT. The genes are TRBV7-3 and TRBJ2-2; 7 bases are shared with TRBD1. J was trimmed by 2 bases and V by 5 bases; bases with no gene match: 11. The CDR3 is 17 amino acids. In germline, CDR1 is SGHTA, CDR2 FQGTGA.

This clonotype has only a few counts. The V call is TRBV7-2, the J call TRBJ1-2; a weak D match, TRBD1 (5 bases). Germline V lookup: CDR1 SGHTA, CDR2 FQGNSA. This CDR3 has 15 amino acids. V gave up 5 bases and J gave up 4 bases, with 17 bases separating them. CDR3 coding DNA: TGTGCCAGCAGCCGCTCTGGGGGAGGGATCTATGGCTACACCTTC. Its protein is CASSRSGGGIYGYTF. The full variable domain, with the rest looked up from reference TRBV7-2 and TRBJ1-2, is GAGVSQSPSNKVTEKGKDVELRCDPISGHTALYWYRQSLGQGLEFLIYFQGNSAPDKSGLPSDRFSAERTGGSVSTLTIQRTQQEDSAVYLCASSRSGGGIYGYTFGSGTRLTVV.

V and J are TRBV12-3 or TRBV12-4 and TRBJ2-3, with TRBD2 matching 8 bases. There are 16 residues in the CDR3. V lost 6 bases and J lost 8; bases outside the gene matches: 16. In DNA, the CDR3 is TGTGCCAGCAGCACCGGGTCTAGCGGGTCCCTAGCTACGCAGTATTTT. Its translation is CASSTGSSGSLATQYF.

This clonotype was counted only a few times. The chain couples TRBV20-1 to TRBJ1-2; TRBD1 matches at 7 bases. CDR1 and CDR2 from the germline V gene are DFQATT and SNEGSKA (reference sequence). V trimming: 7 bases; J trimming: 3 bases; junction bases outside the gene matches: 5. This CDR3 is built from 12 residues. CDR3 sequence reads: CSVKDRDYGYTF. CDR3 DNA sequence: TGCAGTGTCAAAGACAGGGACTATGGCTACACCTTC.

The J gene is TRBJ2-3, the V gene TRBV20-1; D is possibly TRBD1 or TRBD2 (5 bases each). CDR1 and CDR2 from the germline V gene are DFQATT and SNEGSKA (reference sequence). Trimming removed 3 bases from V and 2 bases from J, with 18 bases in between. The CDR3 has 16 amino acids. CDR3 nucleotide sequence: TGCAGTGCTAGCGGGGTCGAGGGGATCACCACAGATACGCAGTATTTT. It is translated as CSASGVEGITTDTQYF.

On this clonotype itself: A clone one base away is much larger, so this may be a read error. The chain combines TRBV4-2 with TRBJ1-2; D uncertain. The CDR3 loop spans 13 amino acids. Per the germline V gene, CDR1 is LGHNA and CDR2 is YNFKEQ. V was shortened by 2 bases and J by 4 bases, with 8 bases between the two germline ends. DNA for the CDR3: TGTGCCAGCAGCCAAAATGGGCCCTATGGCTACACCTTC. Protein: CASSQNGPYGYTF.

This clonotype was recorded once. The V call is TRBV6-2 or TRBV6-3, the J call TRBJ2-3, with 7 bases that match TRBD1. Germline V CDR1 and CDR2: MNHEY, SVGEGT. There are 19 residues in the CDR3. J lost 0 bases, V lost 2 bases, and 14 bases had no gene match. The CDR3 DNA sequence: TGTGCCAGCAGTTACAACCGCGACAGGGTATCCCAAAGCACAGATACGCAGTATTTT. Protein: CASSYNRDRVSQSTDTQYF.

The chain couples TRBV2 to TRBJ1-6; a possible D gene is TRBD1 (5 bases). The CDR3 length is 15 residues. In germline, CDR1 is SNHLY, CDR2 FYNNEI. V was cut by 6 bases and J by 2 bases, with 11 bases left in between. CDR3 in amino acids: CASRTGDPYNSPLHF. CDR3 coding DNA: TGTGCCAGCAGGACTGGGGACCCCTATAATTCACCCCTCCACTTT.

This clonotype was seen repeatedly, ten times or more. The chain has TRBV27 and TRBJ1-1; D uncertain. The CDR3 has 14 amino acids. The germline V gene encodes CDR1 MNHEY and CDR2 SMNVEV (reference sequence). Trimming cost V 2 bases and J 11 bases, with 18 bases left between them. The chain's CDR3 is CASSLNQGNGAAFF. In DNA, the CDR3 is TGTGCCAGCAGTTTAAATCAAGGTAACGGTGCTGCTTTCTTT.

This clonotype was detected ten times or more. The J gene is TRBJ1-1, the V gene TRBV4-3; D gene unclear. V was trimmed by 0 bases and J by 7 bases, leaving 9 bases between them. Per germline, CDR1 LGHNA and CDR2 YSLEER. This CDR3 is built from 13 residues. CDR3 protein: CASSQDERFEAFF. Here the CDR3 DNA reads TGCGCCAGCAGCCAAGATGAACGTTTTGAAGCTTTCTTT.

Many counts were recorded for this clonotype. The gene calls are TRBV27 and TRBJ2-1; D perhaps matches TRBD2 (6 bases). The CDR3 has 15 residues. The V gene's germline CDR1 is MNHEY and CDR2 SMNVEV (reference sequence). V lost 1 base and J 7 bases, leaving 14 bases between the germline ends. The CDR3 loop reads CASSLLSVGGNEQFF. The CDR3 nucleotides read TGTGCCAGCAGTTTATTATCGGTGGGGGGAAATGAGCAGTTCTTC.

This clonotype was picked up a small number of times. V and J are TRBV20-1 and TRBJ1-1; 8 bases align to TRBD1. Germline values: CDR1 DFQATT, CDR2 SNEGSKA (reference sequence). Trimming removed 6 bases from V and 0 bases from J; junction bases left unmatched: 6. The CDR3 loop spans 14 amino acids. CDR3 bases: TGCAGTGCACTGACAGGGGCCGTGAACACTGAAGCTTTCTTT. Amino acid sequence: CSALTGAVNTEAFF.

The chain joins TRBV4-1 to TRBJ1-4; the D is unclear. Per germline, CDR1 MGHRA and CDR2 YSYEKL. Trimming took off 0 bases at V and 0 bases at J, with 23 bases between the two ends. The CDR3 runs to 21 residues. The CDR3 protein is CASSQDQTSIPLPTTNEKLFF. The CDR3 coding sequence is TGCGCCAGCAGCCAAGATCAGACGTCCATCCCCCTCCCCACAACTAATGAAAAACTGTTTTTT.

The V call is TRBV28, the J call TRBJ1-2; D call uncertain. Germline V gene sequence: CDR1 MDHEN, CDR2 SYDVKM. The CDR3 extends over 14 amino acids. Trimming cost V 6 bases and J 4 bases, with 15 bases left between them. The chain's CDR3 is CASRSTLGIYGYTF. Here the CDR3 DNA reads TGTGCCAGCAGATCTACCCTGGGAATCTATGGCTACACCTTC.

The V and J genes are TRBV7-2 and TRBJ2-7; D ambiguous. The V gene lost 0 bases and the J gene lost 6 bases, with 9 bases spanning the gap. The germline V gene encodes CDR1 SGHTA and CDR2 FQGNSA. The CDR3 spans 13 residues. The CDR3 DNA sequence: TGTGCCAGCAGCTTAGCTGGGCAGGTCGAGCAGTACTTC. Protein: CASSLAGQVEQYF.

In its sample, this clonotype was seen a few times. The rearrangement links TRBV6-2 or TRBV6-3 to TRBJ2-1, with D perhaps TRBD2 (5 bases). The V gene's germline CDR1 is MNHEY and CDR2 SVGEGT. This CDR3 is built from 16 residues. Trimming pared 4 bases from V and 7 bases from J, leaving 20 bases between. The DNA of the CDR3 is TGTGCCAGCAGTTGGGAGTTCGCGGAGAGAAGGAATGAGCAGTTCTTC. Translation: CASSWEFAERRNEQFF.

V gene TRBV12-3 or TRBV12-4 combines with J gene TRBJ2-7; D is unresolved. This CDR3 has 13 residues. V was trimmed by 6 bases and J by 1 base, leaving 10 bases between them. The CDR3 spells CASSMGLSYEQYF. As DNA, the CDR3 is TGTGCCAGCAGCATGGGTCTATCCTACGAGCAGTACTTC.

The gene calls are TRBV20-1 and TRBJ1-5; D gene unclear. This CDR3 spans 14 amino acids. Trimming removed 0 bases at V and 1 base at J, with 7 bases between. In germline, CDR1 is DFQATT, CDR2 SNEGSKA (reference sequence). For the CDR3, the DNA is TGCAGTGCTAGAGAGACTTGGAGCAATCAGCCCCAGCATTTT. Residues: CSARETWSNQPQHF.

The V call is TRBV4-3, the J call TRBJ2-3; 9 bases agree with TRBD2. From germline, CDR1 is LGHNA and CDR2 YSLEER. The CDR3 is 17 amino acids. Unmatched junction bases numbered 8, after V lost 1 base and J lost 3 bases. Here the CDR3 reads CASSQVYASGMTDTQYF. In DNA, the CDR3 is TGCGCCAGCAGCCAAGTTTACGCTAGCGGGATGACAGATACGCAGTATTTT.

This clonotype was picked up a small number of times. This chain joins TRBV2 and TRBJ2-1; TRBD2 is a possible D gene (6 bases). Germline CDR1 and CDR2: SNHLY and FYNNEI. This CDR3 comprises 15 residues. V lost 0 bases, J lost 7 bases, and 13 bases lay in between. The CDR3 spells CASSEALSGRNEQFF. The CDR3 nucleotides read TGTGCCAGCAGTGAAGCGCTTTCAGGGAGGAATGAGCAGTTCTTC.